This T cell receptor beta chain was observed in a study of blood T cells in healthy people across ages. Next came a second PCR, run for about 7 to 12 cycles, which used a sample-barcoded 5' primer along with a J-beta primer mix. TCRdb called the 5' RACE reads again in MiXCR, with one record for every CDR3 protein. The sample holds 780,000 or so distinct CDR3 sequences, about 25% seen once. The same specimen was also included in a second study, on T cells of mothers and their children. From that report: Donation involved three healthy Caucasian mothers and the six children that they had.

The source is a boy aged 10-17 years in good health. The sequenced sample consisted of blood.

The CDR3 sequence: CASSPQGPNEQFF. CDR3 DNA sequence: TGTGCCAGCAGCCCCCAGGGCCCCAATGAGCAGTTCTTC. The chain employs TRBV7-2 and TRBJ2-1; maybe TRBD1 (5 bases). CDR1 is SGHTA and CDR2 is FQGNSA in the germline V gene. Trimming shortened V by 5 bases and J by 6 bases, and 11 bases separated the two germline ends. This CDR3 comprises 13 residues.